The 22 T cell receptor beta chains below come from one sample, sequenced in a study of Graves' ophthalmopathy and Graves' hyperthyroidism. Amplification targeted the TCR beta CDR3 regions, with RNA transcripts as the source material. HTBI-primed first-round RT-PCR preceded second-round multiplex PCR. TCRdb re-called the multiplex PCR reads through MiXCR, storing one row per CDR3 protein. Altogether 680,000 or so distinct CDR3 sequences are present, 22% being singletons, with the ten largest covering roughly 6.9%. Sequenced input: peripheral blood. The source of these receptors is a woman under 30 with stable Graves' hyperthyroidism. Some clones in this sample may be carry-over from other donors' samples.

As concerns this clonotype: A clone one base away is much larger, so this may be a read error. This CDR3 is missing its conserved last phenylalanine or tryptophan, likely due to a read error. This sequence joins TRBV6-1 and TRBJ1-5; D might be TRBD1 (5 bases). The V end was cut by 6 bases, the J end by 4 bases, with 16 bases between. The CDR3 loop spans 15 amino acids. CDR1 and CDR2 (germline): MNHNS, SASEGT. CDR3 sequence (DNA): TGTGCCAGCAGGCTGGGGCCTCTTATAAATCAGCCCCAGCATGTT. Translation: CASRLGPLINQPQHV.

This chain joins TRBV28 and TRBJ1-1; D gene ambiguous. The V gene lost 3 bases and the J gene lost 7 bases, with 15 bases spanning the gap. Germline V CDR1 and CDR2: MDHEN, SYDVKM. CDR3 length: 14 residues. DNA of the CDR3: TGTGCCAGCAGTTTTGCCCTCCTGAGAGGTGAAGCTTTCTTT. Residues: CASSFALLRGEAFF.

The chain is built from TRBV9 and TRBJ2-7; D gene uncertain. The germline V gene has CDR1 SGDLS and CDR2 YYNGEE. Trimming took off 0 bases at V and 2 bases at J, with 9 bases between the two ends. The CDR3 loop spans 14 amino acids. The CDR3 reads CASSVGRGPYEQYF. The CDR3 DNA sequence: TGTGCCAGCAGCGTAGGCCGAGGCCCCTACGAGCAGTACTTC.

This clonotype was found many times. The CDR3 coding sequence is TGTGCCAGTAGTATCAACAGAGGGGAGACCCAGTACTTC. Its protein is CASSINRGETQYF. The chain is built from TRBV19 and TRBJ2-5; weak D call: TRBD2 (5 bases). V gave up 3 bases and J gave up 5 bases, with 10 bases separating them. The germline gives CDR1 LNHDA, CDR2 SQIVND (reference sequence). This CDR3 has 13 amino acids.

This clonotype was seen ten or more times. For the CDR3, the DNA is TGTGCCAGCAGAACAGGGTTCTCTGGGGCCAACGTCCTGACTTTC. Translation: CASRTGFSGANVLTF. This chain joins TRBV7-2 and TRBJ2-6; D is possibly TRBD1 (6 bases). The CDR3 runs 15 residues. Germline CDR1 SGHTA, CDR2 FQGNSA. The V gene lost 6 bases and the J gene lost 0 bases, with 9 bases spanning the gap.

The CDR3 bases are TGTGCCAGCAGCGTAAGCCCGACACAAATGAACACTGAAGCTTTCTTT. Translation: CASSVSPTQMNTEAFF. The chain recombines TRBV9 with TRBJ1-1; unclear D gene. V was clipped by 1 base and J by 0 bases, with 13 bases between them. Per the germline V gene, CDR1 is SGDLS and CDR2 is YYNGEE. The CDR3 is 16 amino acids.

This clonotype appeared many times. The rearrangement joins TRBV30 to TRBJ2-7; no clear D. V lost 4 bases and J lost 1, with 11 bases in between. The CDR3 extends over 13 amino acids. CDR1 is GTSNPN, CDR2 SVGIG, per germline (reference sequence). The CDR3, as DNA: TGTGCCTGGACCGGGCCCGCGTCCTACGAGCAGTACTTC. Its translation: CAWTGPASYEQYF.

The chain joins TRBV29-1 to TRBJ2-7; possible D gene TRBD1, 5 bases. Per the germline V gene, CDR1 is SQVTM and CDR2 is ANQGSEA. Trimming shortened V by 0 bases and J by 2 bases, and 14 bases separated the two germline ends. The CDR3 sequence is 15 residues long. The CDR3 DNA is TGCAGCGTTGAAGACCAGGGAAGAACCCCCTACGAGCAGTACTTC. It is translated as CSVEDQGRTPYEQYF.

The J gene is TRBJ1-3, the V gene TRBV12-3 or TRBV12-4; no reliable D call. Trimming pared 3 bases from V and 0 bases from J, leaving 9 bases between. The CDR3 consists of 15 residues. As DNA, the CDR3 is TGTGCCAGCAGTTTTGGGCTCAACTCTGGAAACACCATATATTTT. Translation: CASSFGLNSGNTIYF.

This clonotype has a count of ten or more. The genes are TRBV19 and TRBJ1-2; the match to TRBD1 covers 7 bases. V lost 3 bases, J lost 5 bases, and 6 bases stayed unmatched. The CDR3 contains 14 residues. CDR1 LNHDA and CDR2 SQIVND come from the germline V gene (reference sequence). The CDR3 region is CASSMTGQTYGYTF. CDR3 DNA sequence: TGTGCCAGTAGTATGACGGGACAGACATATGGCTACACCTTC.

This clonotype was found many times. The V and J genes are TRBV15 and TRBJ1-1; D may be TRBD1 (5 bases). Between the trimmed V and J ends, which lost 1 base and 6 bases, there was a span of 6 bases. The germline V gene has CDR1 LNHNV and CDR2 YYDKDF (reference sequence). The CDR3 contains 12 residues. The DNA for the CDR3 is TGTGCCACCAGCAGAGGGGGCGCTGAAGCTTTCTTT. Amino acids: CATSRGGAEAFF.

This clonotype was seen a handful of times. The V call is TRBV12-3 or TRBV12-4, the J call TRBJ1-2; D is perhaps TRBD1 (6 bases). This CDR3 comprises 15 residues. Deletions cut 6 bases from V and 0 bases from J, with 14 bases between. The CDR3 DNA sequence: TGTGCCAGCAGCGGGGCATACAGGGCTAACTATGGCTACACCTTC. Amino acids: CASSGAYRANYGYTF.

This clonotype was seen a handful of times. The chain links TRBV6-1 to TRBJ1-1; perhaps TRBD1 as D (5 bases). V lost 7 bases and J lost 6, with 15 bases in between. This CDR3 comprises 13 residues. Germline assignment: CDR1 MNHNS and CDR2 SASEGT. The CDR3 DNA is TGTGCCAGCACTAAAACGTCACAGGCTGAAGCTTTCTTT. This codes for CASTKTSQAEAFF.

CDR3 region: CASSSWTKETQYF. The CDR3 DNA reads as TGTGCCAGCAGCTCCTGGACTAAAGAGACCCAGTACTTC. The chain employs TRBV7-9 and TRBJ2-5; TRBD2 is a possible D gene (6 bases). The CDR3 extends over 13 amino acids. V gave up 4 bases and J gave up 3 bases, with 9 bases separating them. Germline V CDR1 and CDR2: SEHNR, FQNEAQ (reference sequence).

Ten or more counts support this clonotype. This chain connects TRBV4-2 to TRBJ2-7, with 7 bases fitting TRBD2. The CDR3 contains 15 residues. Looked up from germline, CDR1 is LGHNA and CDR2 is YNFKEQ. The V and J ends lost 5 bases and 2 bases, in that order; junction bases with no gene match: 9. CDR3 DNA: TGTGCCAGCAGCGAAAGCCGACTAGCACCCTACGAGCAGTACTTC. It codes for CASSESRLAPYEQYF.

The rearrangement links TRBV6-1 to TRBJ1-1; D gene uncertain. The CDR3 covers 14 residues. Germline V gene data show CDR1 as MNHNS and CDR2 as SASEGT. The ends were cut back, 8 bases at V and 1 base at J, with 14 bases in the middle. As DNA, the CDR3 is TGTGCCAGCGTCAAGGATATGACGAACACTGAAGCTTTCTTT. It specifies CASVKDMTNTEAFF.

The CDR3 coding sequence is TGTGCCAGCAAGACCGGGACAGGGATGGGCTACACCTTC. Encoded protein: CASKTGTGMGYTF. J is TRBJ1-2 and V is TRBV2, with 9 bases matching TRBD1. The trim removed 7 bases at V and 8 bases at J, leaving 8 bases unmatched. The CDR3 is 13 amino acids. The V gene's germline CDR1 is SNHLY and CDR2 FYNNEI. Using reference TRBV2 and TRBJ1-2 for the parts outside the CDR3, the full variable domain is EPEVTQTPSHQVTQMGQEVILRCVPISNHLYFYWYRQILGQKVEFLVSFYNNEISEKSEIFDDQFSVERPDGSNFTLKIRSTKLEDSAMYFCASKTGTGMGYTFGSGTRLTVV.

This clonotype was seen repeatedly, ten times or more. This chain uses TRBV12-3 or TRBV12-4 with TRBJ2-7; D not certain. V lost 9 bases and J lost 0, with 15 bases in between. The CDR3 is made up of 14 amino acids. This chain's CDR3 is CASRLRTNSYEQYF. The CDR3 coding sequence is TGTGCCAGTAGGCTGAGGACGAACTCCTACGAGCAGTACTTC.

This clonotype was picked up many times. The V gene is TRBV5-4, the J gene TRBJ2-5; TRBD1 matches 11 bases. The CDR3 covers 16 residues. The V segment lost 4 bases and the J segment 1 base; nucleotides outside the gene matches: 6. Germline V CDR1 and CDR2: SGHNT, YYREEE (reference sequence). CDR3 coding DNA: TGTGCCAGCAGCCAATCCGGGACAGGGGGCCAAGAGACCCAGTACTTC. It is translated as CASSQSGTGGQETQYF. The variable domain in full, with the rest retrieved from reference TRBV5-4 and TRBJ2-5, is ETGVTQSPTHLIKTRGQQVTLRCSSQSGHNTVSWYQQALGQGPQFIFQYYREEENGRGNFPPRFSGLQFPNYSSELNVNALELDDSALYLCASSQSGTGGQETQYFGPGTRLLVL.

V gene TRBV12-3 or TRBV12-4 combines with J gene TRBJ1-5; 10 positions agree with TRBD1. Unmatched junction bases numbered 3, after V lost 0 bases and J lost 7 bases. CDR3 length: 15 amino acids. CDR3 bases: TGTGCCAGCAGTTTAGCGACAGGGGGCGAACAGCCCCAGCATTTT. Protein: CASSLATGGEQPQHF.

Concerning this clonotype: With a much larger clone just one base away, this may be a read error. This CDR3 is missing its conserved last phenylalanine or tryptophan, likely due to a read error. The gene calls are TRBV29-1 and TRBJ1-1; possible D gene TRBD1, 5 bases. CDR3 length equals 13 residues. From germline, CDR1 is SQVTM and CDR2 ANQGSEA. V was clipped by 4 bases and J by 1 base, with 10 bases between them. The chain's CDR3 is CSVVRGWNTEAFV. As DNA, the CDR3 is TGCAGCGTTGTAAGGGGTTGGAACACTGAAGCTTTCGTT.

The CDR3 DNA sequence: TGTGCCAGCAGCTGGGTGGGTTCGAACACTGAAGCTTTCTTT. Encoded protein: CASSWVGSNTEAFF. The chain carries TRBV7-9 and TRBJ1-1; D gene unclear. The germline V and J ends were trimmed by 4 bases and 1 base, with 10 bases remaining between them. This CDR3 has 14 residues. The germline V gene encodes CDR1 SEHNR and CDR2 FQNEAQ (reference sequence).